The 18 T cell receptor beta chains presented below share a single source sample, sequenced in a study of graft-versus-host responses after intestinal transplantation. Generated by immunoSEQ multiplex PCR, the TCRdb table keeps only in-frame clones and is missing some. The data show 25,000 to 35,000 clones, with nearly 90% seen just once and roughly 11% held by the top ten. This material consisted of PBMCs, taken around 430 days after intestinal transplantation. The receptors were sampled from a human patient who received an intestinal transplant, so some T cells may come from the graft donor.

The genes are TRBV10-1 and TRBJ2-3; 7 bases are a match to TRBD2. CDR1 and CDR2 (germline): WNHNN, SYGVQD (reference sequence). The CDR3 is made up of 14 amino acids. With V trimmed by 2 bases and J by 13 bases, 12 bases remained unmatched. Here the CDR3 DNA reads TGCGCCAGCAGTGAGGCGCCTCGAGCGGGGCCCAAGTATTTT. This codes for CASSEAPRAGPKYF.

V is TRBV5-4 and J is TRBJ2-5, with 7 bases identical to TRBD2. The CDR3 loop spans 13 amino acids. Trimming at V came to 1 base and at J to 4 bases, leaving 1 base not matched to a gene. From germline, CDR1 is SGHNT and CDR2 YYREEE (reference sequence). Here the CDR3 DNA reads TGTGCCAGCAGCTTGTGGGGGGGAGAGACCCAGTACTTC. Protein sequence: CASSLWGGETQYF.

The chain employs TRBV7-2 and TRBJ1-1; D call uncertain. The germline V and J ends were trimmed by 2 bases and 3 bases, with 10 bases remaining between them. This CDR3 contains 14 residues. Germline CDR1 and CDR2: SGHTA and FQGNSA. CDR3 in amino acids: CASSLLYGDTEAFF. The CDR3 DNA is TGTGCCAGCAGCTTACTGTACGGAGACACTGAAGCTTTCTTT.

This clone was recorded a few times. The chain uses TRBV6-1 and TRBJ2-3, with 8 bases aligning to TRBD1. Germline V gives CDR1 MNHNS, CDR2 SASEGT. V was pared by 6 bases and J by 3 bases, with 5 bases of the junction left unmatched. CDR3 length equals 14 residues. In nucleotides, the CDR3 is TGTGCCAGCAGCGTCGACAGGGGAACAGATACGCAGTATTTT. Protein product: CASSVDRGTDTQYF.

The rearrangement uses TRBV14 and TRBJ1-2; a weak D match, TRBD1 (6 bases). V gave up 0 bases and J gave up 4 bases, with 12 bases separating them. Germline values: CDR1 SGHDN, CDR2 FVKESK. The length of the CDR3 is 15 residues. CDR3 DNA: TGTGCCAGCAGCCAAGATCTGGGGGCGATCTATGGCTACACCTTC. Protein sequence: CASSQDLGAIYGYTF.

This chain links TRBV19 with TRBJ2-5; no definite D call. The V gene lost 0 bases and the J gene lost 0 bases, with 11 bases spanning the gap. This CDR3 region has 16 residues. Germline V gene lookup returns CDR1 LNHDA and CDR2 SQIVND (reference sequence). The CDR3 sequence: CASSIEASLYQETQYF. CDR3 sequence (DNA): TGTGCCAGTAGTATAGAAGCATCCCTGTACCAAGAGACCCAGTACTTC. The full variable domain, completed using reference TRBV19 and TRBJ2-5, is DGGITQSPKYLFRKEGQNVTLSCEQNLNHDAMYWYRQDPGQGLRLIYYSQIVNDFQKGDIAEGYSVSREKKESFPLTVTSAQKNPTAFYLCASSIEASLYQETQYFGPGTRLLVL.

The chain is built from TRBV5-8 and TRBJ1-5; D call uncertain. The CDR3 is 15 residues long. CDR1 and CDR2 from the germline V gene are SGHTS and YDEGEE. Trimming left V 0 bases short and J 2 bases short, with 9 bases between. CDR3 sequence (DNA): TGTGCCAGCAGCTTGGACGTGAGGGGCAATCAGCCCCAGCATTTT. It is translated as CASSLDVRGNQPQHF. Supplemented by reference TRBV5-8 and TRBJ1-5, the full variable domain reads EAGVTQSPTHLIKTRGQQATLRCSPISGHTSVYWYQQALGLGLQFLLWYDEGEERNRGNFPPRFSGRQFPNYSSELNVNALELEDSALYLCASSLDVRGNQPQHFGDGTRLSIL.

The J gene is TRBJ1-1, the V gene TRBV5-4; D is possibly TRBD1 (5 bases). Between the trimmed V and J ends, which lost 3 bases and 1 base, there was a span of 16 bases. This CDR3 comprises 16 residues. Germline CDR1 reads SGHNT; CDR2 reads YYREEE (reference sequence). The CDR3 protein is CASSWAGYFRNTEAFF. The CDR3 DNA reads as TGTGCCAGCAGCTGGGCAGGGTACTTTCGGAACACTGAAGCTTTCTTT.

V and J are TRBV6-1 and TRBJ2-2; perhaps D is TRBD1 or TRBD2 (5 bases each). The CDR3 length is 13 residues. Germline V gene sequence: CDR1 MNHNS, CDR2 SASEGT. V was trimmed by 7 bases and J by 6 bases, leaving 12 bases between them. DNA for the CDR3: TGTGCCAGCAAACAGCAGGGAGCCGGGGAGCTGTTTTTT. It specifies CASKQQGAGELFF.

The CDR3 is CASSVGGVSNQPQHF. CDR3 in DNA: TGTGCCAGCAGCGTAGGTGGTGTTAGCAATCAGCCCCAGCATTTT. The J gene is TRBJ1-5, the V gene TRBV9; D gene uncertain. CDR1 is SGDLS, CDR2 YYNGEE, per germline. V was trimmed by 0 bases and J by 0 bases, leaving 7 bases between them. The CDR3 has 15 residues.

The CDR3 loop is CASSGTPLYTDTQYF. The CDR3 DNA follows: TGTGCCAGCAGTGGGACCCCCCTATACACAGATACGCAGTATTTT. The genes are TRBV2 and TRBJ2-3; D gene uncertain. CDR3 length: 15 residues. Trimming pared 4 bases from V and 2 bases from J, leaving 13 bases between. Germline loops: CDR1 SNHLY, CDR2 FYNNEI.

V usage is TRBV19 and J usage is TRBJ2-1, with D tentatively TRBD2 (7 bases). The CDR3 sequence is 16 residues long. In germline, CDR1 is LNHDA, CDR2 SQIVND (reference sequence). Trimming removed 3 bases at V and 7 bases at J, with 19 bases between. In DNA, the CDR3 is TGTGCCAGTAGTATCCTACGAGGGGGGGGTTTTAATGAGCAGTTCTTC. Its translation: CASSILRGGGFNEQFF.

This chain connects TRBV19 to TRBJ1-3; 7 nucleotides align to TRBD1. Trimming at V came to 1 base and at J to 4 bases, leaving 7 bases not matched to a gene. CDR1 LNHDA and CDR2 SQIVND come from the germline V gene (reference sequence). The CDR3 is 16 residues long. CDR3 in amino acids: CASSIVAGTAGNTIYF. CDR3 DNA: TGTGCCAGTAGTATAGTGGCGGGGACAGCCGGAAACACCATATATTTT.

The chain links TRBV5-1 to TRBJ2-1; possibly TRBD1 for D (5 bases). The V and J ends lost 4 bases and 13 bases respectively, with 18 bases between them. In germline, CDR1 is SGHRS, CDR2 YFSETQ. The CDR3 runs to 13 residues. The CDR3 spells CASSPVGPSTQFF. In DNA form, the CDR3 reads TGCGCCAGCAGCCCGGTGGGGCCCTCGACCCAGTTCTTC. Looking up the rest from reference TRBV5-1 and TRBJ2-1 gives the full variable domain: KAGVTQTPRYLIKTRGQQVTLSCSPISGHRSVSWYQQTPGQGLQFLFEYFSETQRNKGNFPGRFSGRQFSNSRSEMNVSTLELGDSALYLCASSPVGPSTQFFGPGTRLTVL.

The rearrangement links TRBV9 to TRBJ2-5; a weak D match, TRBD2 (5 bases). V lost 0 bases and J lost 3, with 12 bases in between. In germline, CDR1 is SGDLS, CDR2 YYNGEE. This CDR3 is 15 amino acids long. DNA of the CDR3: TGTGCCAGCAGCGTAGCCGGACTTAACAAAGAGACCCAGTACTTC. The encoded protein is CASSVAGLNKETQYF.

V and J are TRBV5-4 and TRBJ2-7; tentative D call: TRBD1 (5 bases). Germline V gene lookup returns CDR1 SGHNT and CDR2 YYREEE (reference sequence). The CDR3 consists of 14 residues. The V end was cut by 4 bases, the J end by 3 bases, with 14 bases between. This CDR3 reads CASSPERGVYEQYF. DNA for the CDR3: TGTGCCAGCAGCCCGGAAAGGGGTGTCTACGAGCAGTACTTC.

J is TRBJ2-5 and V is TRBV10-2, with D possibly TRBD1 on 6 matching bases. Germline CDR1 reads WSHSY; CDR2 reads SAAADI. The CDR3 totals 14 residues. V was clipped by 5 bases and J by 5 bases, with 15 bases between them. Here the CDR3 DNA reads TGCGCCAGCAGTATTACAGGGTTCCAGGAGACCCAGTACTTC. Amino acid sequence: CASSITGFQETQYF.

The chain carries TRBV28 and TRBJ1-6, with a tentative D call TRBD1 (5 bases). Germline CDR1 is MDHEN and CDR2 is SYDVKM. CDR3 length: 14 amino acids. Trimming shortened V by 7 bases and J by 7 bases, and 14 bases separated the two germline ends. In nucleotides, the CDR3 is TGTGCCAGCAACTATGGGGCCGGAAATTCACCCCTCCACTTT. Protein sequence: CASNYGAGNSPLHF.